The 9 T cell receptor beta chains reported below all come from one sample, sequenced in a study of cytomegalovirus exposure and HLA in healthy donors (dated by TCRdb to about 2017). Preparation of the library involved the immunoSEQ multiplex PCR assay. Imported from immuneACCESS, the table was reduced by TCRdb to in-frame sequences with V and J called. These copies leave out some clones; in studies compared against another copy, an unresolved V gene accounts for under half, and the cause of the remainder is not known. The sample records about 130,000 clones, approximately 95% of which are singletons. Approximately 1.5% of the sample is held by the ten biggest clonotypes. The sequenced sample consisted of PBMCs. Every receptor here comes from a man younger than 35 in good health and CMV-seronegative.

The V gene is TRBV30, the J gene TRBJ2-7, with D possibly TRBD1 on 5 matching bases. The CDR3 covers 12 residues. The V end lost 0 bases, the J end lost 4 bases, and 7 bases lay between the germline ends. Germline V gene data show CDR1 as GTSNPN and CDR2 as SVGIG (reference sequence). The CDR3 loop reads CAWSVQGYEQYF. In nucleotides, the CDR3 is TGTGCCTGGAGTGTGCAGGGATACGAGCAGTACTTC.

This chain connects TRBV9 to TRBJ2-1; 9 nucleotides match TRBD2. The germline V gene encodes CDR1 SGDLS and CDR2 YYNGEE. CDR3 size: 17 residues. V trimming: 0 bases; J trimming: 6 bases; junction bases outside the gene matches: 10. CDR3 residues: CASSVGIAGVKANEQFF. The CDR3 bases are TGTGCCAGCAGCGTAGGAATAGCGGGAGTCAAGGCCAATGAGCAGTTCTTC.

The genes are TRBV6-5 and TRBJ2-1; 7 bases map to TRBD2. From germline, CDR1 is MNHEY and CDR2 SVGAGI. With 4 bases clipped from V and 8 bases from J, the junction kept 8 bases outside the gene matches. There are 14 residues in the CDR3. Written as DNA, the CDR3 is TGTGCCAGCAGTTCGGGACTAACGACCGATGAGCAGTTCTTC. This sequence encodes CASSSGLTTDEQFF.

The V and J genes are TRBV6-5 and TRBJ1-1; D perhaps matches TRBD1 (6 bases). Germline CDR1 reads MNHEY; CDR2 reads SVGAGI. Trimming cost V 4 bases and J 0 bases, with 12 bases left between them. This CDR3 comprises 15 residues. The CDR3 bases are TGTGCCAGCAGTTGGACCAGGGGACTGAACACTGAAGCTTTCTTT. Its protein product is CASSWTRGLNTEAFF.

The V and J genes are TRBV19 and TRBJ2-2, with D uncertain. The CDR3 totals 13 residues. V was pared by 1 base and J by 5 bases, with 5 bases between. The germline V gene has CDR1 LNHDA and CDR2 SQIVND (reference sequence). The CDR3 DNA follows: TGTGCCAGTAGTATAGGTAAAACCGGGGAGCTGTTTTTT. It translates to CASSIGKTGELFF.

This clone was seen just once. The J gene is TRBJ2-4, the V gene TRBV4-1, with 12 bases matching TRBD2. V dropped 5 bases and J dropped 1; count of bases not matched to a gene: 15. Per the germline V gene, CDR1 is MGHRA and CDR2 is YSYEKL. CDR3 size: 20 residues. The CDR3 spells CASSSAGTSGLMGAKNIQYF. CDR3 in DNA: TGCGCCAGCAGCAGCGCAGGGACTAGCGGGCTAATGGGGGCCAAAAACATTCAGTACTTC.

The V gene is TRBV12-5, the J gene TRBJ2-1; TRBD1 agrees at 11 bases. V gave up 3 bases and J gave up 5 bases; unmatched junction bases: 3. The CDR3 loop spans 15 amino acids. Germline V lookup: CDR1 LGHNT, CDR2 FRNRAP. The CDR3 protein is CASGLGDRGDNEQFF. The CDR3 nucleotides are TGTGCTAGTGGTTTAGGGGACAGGGGGGACAATGAGCAGTTCTTC.

DNA of the CDR3: TGTGCCAGTAGTATTGTAGGGGATCAGCCCCAGCATTTT. Protein product: CASSIVGDQPQHF. V is TRBV19 and J is TRBJ1-5; D perhaps matches TRBD1 (5 bases). The CDR3 is 13 residues long. V gave up 3 bases and J gave up 5 bases, with 8 bases separating them. Germline V lookup: CDR1 LNHDA, CDR2 SQIVND (reference sequence).

V gene TRBV5-1 combines with J gene TRBJ2-1, with TRBD2 matching over 8 bases. Unmatched junction bases numbered 10, after V lost 1 base and J lost 4 bases. Germline V gene sequence: CDR1 SGHRS, CDR2 YFSETQ. CDR3 size: 17 residues. CDR3 coding DNA: TGCGCCAGCAGCTTGCCCAACAGCGGGAGCCCATACAATGAGCAGTTCTTC. This encodes CASSLPNSGSPYNEQFF.